These T cell receptor beta chains were read from a single sample in a study of T cell repertoires in ileal Crohn's disease. Assay: immunoSEQ multiplex PCR; the TCRdb copy retains only in-frame clones and omits some. The repertoire holds around 13,000 clones, 84% seen once, with 6.5% in the top ten. Sequencing input: ileal tissue. These receptors were taken from an adult with Crohn's disease. Both conserved end residues are part of each CDR3. The order of the fields is J gene, V gene, D gene, clone size, CDR3 protein, CDR3 DNA. A D gene is named only where the DNA matches it firmly. Clone size is shown for a subset of rows, as once, few, many or a class of expanded clone.

j_call: TRBJ1-4; v_call: TRBV5-6; d_call: -; clone_size: -; cdr3_aa: CASSLGTGPNEKLFF; cdr3_nt: TGTGCCAGCAGCTTAGGCACAGGGCCTAATGAAAAACTGTTTTTT
j_call: TRBJ2-6; v_call: TRBV5-6; d_call: -; clone_size: -; cdr3_aa: CASSFRAGAGANVLTF; cdr3_nt: TGTGCCAGCAGCTTTAGGGCAGGGGCCGGGGCCAACGTCCTGACTTTC
j_call: TRBJ2-7; v_call: TRBV6-1; d_call: TRBD1; clone_size: -; cdr3_aa: CASKGQADSYEQYF; cdr3_nt: TGTGCCAGCAAGGGACAGGCAGACTCCTACGAGCAGTACTTC
j_call: TRBJ1-1; v_call: TRBV7-6; d_call: -; clone_size: -; cdr3_aa: CASGRDTEAFF; cdr3_nt: TGTGCCAGCGGGAGGGACACTGAAGCTTTCTTT
j_call: TRBJ1-3; v_call: TRBV28; d_call: -; clone_size: -; cdr3_aa: CAARGEGSGNTIYF; cdr3_nt: TGTGCCGCCAGGGGAGAAGGATCTGGAAACACCATATATTTT
j_call: TRBJ2-4; v_call: TRBV16; d_call: TRBD2; clone_size: -; cdr3_aa: CASSQSGSGSDIQYF; cdr3_nt: TGTGCCAGCAGCCAATCGGGTAGCGGGAGTGACATTCAGTACTTC
j_call: TRBJ2-7; v_call: TRBV5-5; d_call: TRBD1; clone_size: once; cdr3_aa: CASSAGTDYEQYF; cdr3_nt: TGTGCCAGCAGCGCCGGGACAGATTACGAGCAGTACTTC
j_call: TRBJ2-2; v_call: TRBV7-2; d_call: TRBD1; clone_size: -; cdr3_aa: CASSSWTGTGELFF; cdr3_nt: TGTGCCAGCAGCTCCTGGACAGGGACCGGGGAGCTGTTTTTT
j_call: TRBJ2-5; v_call: TRBV6-5; d_call: -; clone_size: -; cdr3_aa: CASSYVRGSQETQYF; cdr3_nt: TGTGCCAGCAGTTACGTACGGGGAAGCCAAGAGACCCAGTACTTC
j_call: TRBJ2-3; v_call: TRBV5-1; d_call: TRBD2; clone_size: -; cdr3_aa: CASSLASLAGGLLPIDTDTQYF; cdr3_nt: TGCGCCAGCAGCTTGGCATCGCTAGCGGGAGGCCTACTTCCAATAGACACAGATACGCAGTATTTT
j_call: TRBJ2-5; v_call: TRBV9; d_call: TRBD2; clone_size: -; cdr3_aa: CASSVIGGETQYF; cdr3_nt: TGTGCCAGCAGCGTAATCGGGGGGGAGACCCAGTACTTC
j_call: TRBJ1-5; v_call: TRBV10-2; d_call: TRBD1; clone_size: -; cdr3_aa: CASSEVRGRGQPQHF; cdr3_nt: TGCGCCAGCAGTGAGGTGAGGGGGCGCGGACAGCCCCAGCATTTT
j_call: TRBJ1-2; v_call: TRBV6-6; d_call: TRBD1; clone_size: -; cdr3_aa: CASRDRQTRTGYTF; cdr3_nt: TGTGCCAGCAGGGACAGGCAGACCCGCACGGGCTACACCTTC
j_call: TRBJ2-2; v_call: TRBV4-3; d_call: -; clone_size: -; cdr3_aa: CASSHELQNTGELFF; cdr3_nt: TGCGCCAGCAGCCACGAACTACAGAACACCGGGGAGCTGTTTTTT
j_call: TRBJ1-1; v_call: TRBV7-2; d_call: TRBD1; clone_size: -; cdr3_aa: CASSSRTGVGLNTEAFF; cdr3_nt: TGTGCCAGCAGCTCTAGGACAGGGGTGGGGTTGAACACTGAAGCTTTCTTT
j_call: TRBJ2-3; v_call: TRBV6-4; d_call: -; clone_size: -; cdr3_aa: CASSLIGTQNTDTQYF; cdr3_nt: TGTGCCAGCAGCTTAATCGGGACTCAGAACACAGATACGCAGTATTTT
j_call: TRBJ1-1; v_call: TRBV14; d_call: -; clone_size: -; cdr3_aa: CASSPAGYGTEAFF; cdr3_nt: TGTGCCAGCAGCCCCGCAGGGTACGGCACTGAAGCTTTCTTT
j_call: TRBJ1-2; v_call: TRBV7-9; d_call: -; clone_size: -; cdr3_aa: CASSLGQVYGYTF; cdr3_nt: TGTGCCAGCAGCTTAGGGCAGGTCTATGGCTACACCTTC
j_call: TRBJ1-2; v_call: TRBV2; d_call: TRBD1; clone_size: few; cdr3_aa: CASDLNRGGYTF; cdr3_nt: TGTGCCAGCGATTTAAACAGGGGAGGCTACACCTTC
j_call: TRBJ2-5; v_call: TRBV7-2; d_call: TRBD1; clone_size: -; cdr3_aa: CASSLTRTGGTQYF; cdr3_nt: TGTGCCAGCAGCTTAACCCGGACAGGGGGGACCCAGTACTTC
j_call: TRBJ2-7; v_call: TRBV11-1; d_call: -; clone_size: -; cdr3_aa: CASSRASWGTYEQYF; cdr3_nt: TGTGCCAGCAGCCGCGCGTCTTGGGGCACCTACGAGCAGTACTTC
j_call: TRBJ1-1; v_call: TRBV25-1; d_call: -; clone_size: few; cdr3_aa: CASNQGSNTEAFF; cdr3_nt: TGTGCCAGTAACCAGGGGTCGAACACTGAAGCTTTCTTT
j_call: TRBJ2-3; v_call: TRBV27; d_call: TRBD1; clone_size: -; cdr3_aa: CASSLDSRDRGTQYF; cdr3_nt: TGTGCCAGCAGTCTAGATTCCCGGGACAGGGGGACGCAGTATTTT
j_call: TRBJ1-1; v_call: TRBV14; d_call: -; clone_size: -; cdr3_aa: CASSQIQGWSNTEAFF; cdr3_nt: TGTGCCAGCAGCCAAATTCAGGGGTGGTCGAACACTGAAGCTTTCTTT
j_call: TRBJ1-1; v_call: TRBV6-6; d_call: TRBD1; clone_size: -; cdr3_aa: CASRASGTGDEAFF; cdr3_nt: TGTGCCAGCAGAGCTTCCGGGACAGGCGATGAAGCTTTCTTT
j_call: TRBJ2-1; v_call: TRBV10-2; d_call: TRBD2; clone_size: -; cdr3_aa: CASSESGSGGVEFF; cdr3_nt: TGCGCCAGCAGTGAGTCCGGGAGCGGGGGGGTTGAGTTCTTC
j_call: TRBJ2-7; v_call: TRBV4-3; d_call: -; clone_size: -; cdr3_aa: CASSQDSRGAYEQYF; cdr3_nt: TGCGCCAGCAGCCAAGACTCCAGGGGAGCCTACGAGCAGTACTTC
j_call: TRBJ1-1; v_call: TRBV5-1; d_call: TRBD1; clone_size: -; cdr3_aa: CASSLLGQTSTEAFF; cdr3_nt: TGCGCCAGCAGCTTGCTGGGACAGACGAGCACTGAAGCTTTCTTT
j_call: TRBJ2-1; v_call: TRBV5-1; d_call: TRBD2; clone_size: -; cdr3_aa: CASSWNPTSGGPIEQFF; cdr3_nt: TGCGCCAGCAGCTGGAACCCTACTAGCGGGGGGCCCATTGAGCAGTTCTTC
j_call: TRBJ1-4; v_call: TRBV5-6; d_call: -; clone_size: -; cdr3_aa: CASSLAVEVDEKLFF; cdr3_nt: TGTGCCAGCAGCCTCGCCGTTGAGGTAGACGAAAAACTGTTTTTT
j_call: TRBJ2-7; v_call: TRBV4-2; d_call: -; clone_size: -; cdr3_aa: CASANTRGISYEQYF; cdr3_nt: TGTGCCAGCGCCAATACCCGGGGGATATCCTACGAGCAGTACTTC
j_call: TRBJ2-7; v_call: TRBV7-2; d_call: TRBD1; clone_size: -; cdr3_aa: CASSYSPGTVSYEQYF; cdr3_nt: TGTGCCAGCAGCTACTCTCCCGGGACAGTCTCCTACGAGCAGTACTTC
j_call: TRBJ1-2; v_call: TRBV5-1; d_call: TRBD1; clone_size: -; cdr3_aa: CASSGTGNYGYTF; cdr3_nt: TGCGCCAGCAGCGGGACAGGGAACTATGGCTACACCTTC
j_call: TRBJ1-5; v_call: TRBV7-7; d_call: -; clone_size: -; cdr3_aa: CASLQPQHF; cdr3_nt: TGTGCTAGCCTCCAGCCCCAGCATTTT
j_call: TRBJ2-7; v_call: TRBV19; d_call: TRBD2; clone_size: -; cdr3_aa: CASSPEHLAGGGSYEQYF; cdr3_nt: TGTGCCAGTAGTCCAGAGCACCTAGCGGGAGGGGGCTCCTACGAGCAGTACTTC
j_call: TRBJ2-7; v_call: TRBV7-3; d_call: -; clone_size: -; cdr3_aa: CASSLSGGAEQYF; cdr3_nt: TGTGCCAGCAGCTTAAGTGGGGGGGCCGAGCAGTACTTC
j_call: TRBJ2-7; v_call: TRBV2; d_call: TRBD1; clone_size: -; cdr3_aa: CASHYRGPEQYF; cdr3_nt: TGTGCCAGTCACTACAGGGGACCCGAGCAGTACTTC
j_call: TRBJ2-1; v_call: TRBV5-1; d_call: -; clone_size: -; cdr3_aa: CASSLVVGAVYNEQFF; cdr3_nt: TGCGCCAGCAGCTTGGTAGTGGGAGCCGTATACAATGAGCAGTTCTTC
j_call: TRBJ2-6; v_call: TRBV4-1; d_call: TRBD2; clone_size: -; cdr3_aa: CASSQDSASGVSSGANVLTF; cdr3_nt: TGCGCCAGCAGCCAAGATTCGGCTAGCGGGGTTAGCTCTGGGGCCAACGTCCTGACTTTC
j_call: TRBJ1-3; v_call: TRBV9; d_call: -; clone_size: -; cdr3_aa: CASSPTDSGNTIYF; cdr3_nt: TGTGCCAGCAGCCCAACTGACTCTGGAAACACCATATATTTT
j_call: TRBJ2-1; v_call: TRBV28; d_call: -; clone_size: -; cdr3_aa: CACGAVSYNEQFF; cdr3_nt: TGTGCCTGCGGGGCGGTCTCCTACAATGAGCAGTTCTTC
j_call: TRBJ2-7; v_call: TRBV29-1; d_call: -; clone_size: -; cdr3_aa: CSVSGQTPYEQYF; cdr3_nt: TGCAGCGTTTCCGGACAGACTCCCTACGAGCAGTACTTC
j_call: TRBJ2-5; v_call: TRBV9; d_call: -; clone_size: once; cdr3_aa: CASSVEPGGTQYF; cdr3_nt: TGTGCCAGCAGCGTAGAGCCTGGTGGGACCCAGTACTTC
j_call: TRBJ2-7; v_call: TRBV5-4; d_call: TRBD2; clone_size: -; cdr3_aa: CASTTSGGGYEQYF; cdr3_nt: TGTGCCAGCACCACTAGCGGGGGGGGCTACGAGCAGTACTTC
j_call: TRBJ2-5; v_call: TRBV18; d_call: TRBD2; clone_size: -; cdr3_aa: CASSRTSGGPETQYF; cdr3_nt: TGTGCCAGCTCGCGGACTAGCGGGGGGCCGGAGACCCAGTACTTC
j_call: TRBJ1-2; v_call: TRBV7-8; d_call: TRBD1; clone_size: -; cdr3_aa: CASSFSGGLDGYTF; cdr3_nt: TGTGCCAGCAGCTTTTCAGGGGGCCTTGATGGCTACACCTTC
j_call: TRBJ1-4; v_call: TRBV7-2; d_call: -; clone_size: few; cdr3_aa: CASSLVGATNEKLFF; cdr3_nt: TGTGCCAGCAGCTTAGTCGGGGCAACTAATGAAAAACTGTTTTTT
j_call: TRBJ1-2; v_call: TRBV9; d_call: TRBD1; clone_size: -; cdr3_aa: CASSPHGTGEGYTF; cdr3_nt: TGTGCCAGCAGCCCCCACGGGACAGGAGAAGGCTACACCTTC
j_call: TRBJ1-2; v_call: TRBV4-1; d_call: -; clone_size: -; cdr3_aa: CASSRGAVNYGYTF; cdr3_nt: TGCGCCAGCAGCCGGGGCGCCGTTAACTATGGCTACACCTTC
j_call: TRBJ1-4; v_call: TRBV7-9; d_call: -; clone_size: -; cdr3_aa: CASSLGSEKLFF; cdr3_nt: TGTGCCAGCAGCTTAGGGAGTGAAAAACTGTTTTTT
j_call: TRBJ1-1; v_call: TRBV4-2; d_call: TRBD1; clone_size: -; cdr3_aa: CASSQGSGTVLEAFF; cdr3_nt: TGTGCCAGCAGCCAAGGATCCGGGACAGTTCTTGAAGCTTTCTTT
j_call: TRBJ1-2; v_call: TRBV27; d_call: -; clone_size: -; cdr3_aa: CASSFLAGWDGYTF; cdr3_nt: -
j_call: TRBJ2-7; v_call: TRBV14; d_call: TRBD1; clone_size: -; cdr3_aa: CASSQRTGIGSEQYF; cdr3_nt: TGTGCCAGCAGCCAACGGACAGGGATTGGTTCCGAGCAGTACTTC
j_call: TRBJ2-2; v_call: TRBV30; d_call: -; clone_size: -; cdr3_aa: CAWILEGTNTGELFF; cdr3_nt: TGTGCCTGGATCCTGGAGGGCACTAACACCGGGGAGCTGTTTTTT
j_call: TRBJ1-2; v_call: TRBV28; d_call: TRBD1; clone_size: -; cdr3_aa: CASSPRDRGGYTF; cdr3_nt: TGTGCCAGCAGCCCCCGGGACAGGGGTGGCTACACCTTC
j_call: TRBJ2-7; v_call: TRBV9; d_call: -; clone_size: -; cdr3_aa: CASSPRSSYEQYF; cdr3_nt: TGTGCCAGCAGCCCCCGGAGCTCCTACGAGCAGTACTTC
j_call: TRBJ2-5; v_call: TRBV9; d_call: TRBD1; clone_size: -; cdr3_aa: CASSPVGDRGHQETQYF; cdr3_nt: TGTGCCAGCAGCCCAGTGGGGGACAGGGGGCACCAAGAGACCCAGTACTTC
j_call: TRBJ1-4; v_call: TRBV21-1; d_call: -; clone_size: -; cdr3_aa: CASSSQGEPNEKLFF; cdr3_nt: TGTGCCAGCAGCTCCCAGGGGGAACCTAATGAAAAACTGTTTTTT
j_call: TRBJ2-7; v_call: TRBV19; d_call: TRBD1; clone_size: -; cdr3_aa: CASSIDAGGSYEQYF; cdr3_nt: TGTGCCAGTAGTATAGATGCAGGGGGAAGCTACGAGCAGTACTTC